This T cell receptor (beta chain) derives from a study of cytomegalovirus exposure and HLA in healthy donors. The CDR3 sequence is 18 residues long. The V gene's germline CDR1 is SEHNR and CDR2 FQNEAQ (reference sequence). Note on this clone: Germline and junction disagree at one end, which may indicate a read error.

PCR employed 60 Vbeta and 13 Jbeta primers. Only in-frame clones appear in the TCRdb table, and some are missing; sequencing was by immunoSEQ multiplex PCR. The data show some 180,000 clones, more than 85% seen once. Sequencing was done on a sample of PBMCs. The rearrangement links TRBV7-9 to TRBJ2-7; a possible D gene is TRBD1 (5 bases). The TCR was taken from a girl under two years old in good health and CMV-seronegative. CDR3 DNA: TGTTCCAGCAGCCCTATTGACAGTACGCCTCTTTATTTCTACGAGCAGTACTTC. The encoded protein is CSSSPIDSTPLYFYEQYF. Complete variable domain (other parts from reference TRBV7-9 and TRBJ2-7): DTGVSQNPRHKITKRGQNVTFRCDPISEHNRLYWYRQTLGQGPEFLTYFQNEAQLEKSRLLSDRFSAERPKGSFSTLEIQRTEQGDSAMYLCSSSPIDSTPLYFYEQYFGPGTRLTVT.